This T cell receptor beta chain was obtained from a study of shared clonotypes between healthy human individuals. Study details: Each donor's CD8 memory used one plate, CD8 naive two, each CD4 subset three. Study-wide results and limits: Rarefaction revealed incomplete sorted-subset sequencing despite large depth.

Note on this clone: Its antigen is currently unknown.

Trimming cost V 3 bases and J 8 bases; bases outside gene matches: 2. Germline V lookup: CDR1 MGHRA, CDR2 YSYEKL. The CDR3 contains 12 residues. Only CD45RO-negative cells positively selected for CCR7 counted as naive CD8 cells, so terminally differentiated effector memory CD45RA+ cells were excluded. Every one of the donors was a Caucasian adult that lived in Nashville, Tennessee. At the deep level, the assay was run. Produced via immunoSEQ multiplex PCR; TCRdb's table is partial and in-frame only. The sample includes hundreds of thousands of clones, roughly 95% of them seen just once. The V gene is TRBV4-1, the J gene TRBJ1-1; TRBD1 aligns across 8 bases. The sample consisted of naive CD8+ T cells sorted from blood. This sequence was found in a woman in her thirties in good health. CDR3 region: CASSHWTGEAFF. CDR3 DNA: TGCGCCAGCAGCCATTGGACAGGGGAAGCTTTCTTT.